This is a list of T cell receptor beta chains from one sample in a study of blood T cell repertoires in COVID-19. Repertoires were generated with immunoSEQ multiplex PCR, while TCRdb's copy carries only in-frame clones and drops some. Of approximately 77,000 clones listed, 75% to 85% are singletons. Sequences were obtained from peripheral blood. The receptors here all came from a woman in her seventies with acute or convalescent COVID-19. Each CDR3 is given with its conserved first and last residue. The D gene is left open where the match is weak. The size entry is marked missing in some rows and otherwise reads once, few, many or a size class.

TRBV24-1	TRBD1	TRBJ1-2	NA	CATSDLGTGGVYGYTF	TGTGCCACCAGTGATTTGGGGACAGGGGGCGTATATGGCTACACCTTC
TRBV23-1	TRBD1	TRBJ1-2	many	CASRDSHYTF	TGCGCCAGCCGGGACAGTCACTACACCTTC
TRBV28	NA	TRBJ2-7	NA	CASSFRGRYEQYF	TGTGCCAGCAGTTTCAGGGGCCGTTACGAGCAGTACTTC
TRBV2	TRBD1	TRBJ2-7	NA	CARSNSPGQGIGEQYF	TGTGCCAGGTCTAACAGCCCGGGACAGGGCATCGGCGAGCAGTACTTC
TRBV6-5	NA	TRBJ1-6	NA	CASSYQLNNSPLHF	TGTGCCAGCAGTTACCAACTGAATAATTCACCCCTCCACTTT
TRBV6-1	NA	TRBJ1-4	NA	CASSDRLGLLLFF	TGTGCCAGCAGTGACCGATTGGGACTCCTGCTGTTTTTT
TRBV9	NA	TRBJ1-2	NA	CASSPPDRNYGYTF	TGTGCCAGCAGCCCACCAGACAGGAACTATGGCTACACCTTC
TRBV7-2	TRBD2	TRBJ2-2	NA	CASSLLAGGPGTGELFF	TGTGCCAGCAGCTTATTAGCGGGGGGGCCGGGCACCGGGGAGCTGTTTTTT
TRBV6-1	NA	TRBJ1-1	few	CASSEARVSRTEAFF	TGTGCCAGCAGTGAAGCGAGGGTGTCGAGGACTGAAGCTTTCTTT
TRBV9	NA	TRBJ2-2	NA	CAGSDQQEPGELFF	TGTGCCGGCAGCGACCAACAGGAACCCGGGGAGCTGTTTTTT
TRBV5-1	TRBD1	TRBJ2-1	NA	CASSSDRGQGEQFF	TGCGCCAGCAGTTCCGACAGGGGGCAAGGTGAGCAGTTCTTC
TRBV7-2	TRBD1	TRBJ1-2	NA	CASSLGQGAGGYTF	TGTGCCAGCAGCTTAGGACAGGGGGCGGGTGGCTACACCTTC
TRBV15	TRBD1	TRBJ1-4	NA	CATSRVDRGNEKLFF	TGTGCCACCAGCAGGGTTGACAGGGGAAATGAAAAACTGTTTTTT
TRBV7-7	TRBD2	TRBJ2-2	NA	CASSLAGGPNTGELFF	TGTGCTAGCAGCTTAGCGGGGGGGCCGAACACCGGGGAGCTGTTTTTT
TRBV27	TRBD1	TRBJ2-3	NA	CASSPRLLTGGSTDTQYF	TGTGCCAGCAGTCCCCGACTACTGACAGGGGGCAGCACAGATACGCAGTATTTT
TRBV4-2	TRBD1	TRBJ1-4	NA	CASSQVGRGPTYNEKLFF	TGTGCCAGCAGCCAAGTGGGCAGGGGGCCCACCTATAATGAAAAACTGTTTTTT
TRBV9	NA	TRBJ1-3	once	CASSTGHLSGNTIYF	TGTGCCAGCAGTACTGGACACCTCTCTGGAAACACCATATATTTT
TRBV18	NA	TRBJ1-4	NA	CASSPPGLEGEKLFF	TGTGCCAGCTCACCACCCGGGTTGGAAGGCGAAAAACTGTTTTTT
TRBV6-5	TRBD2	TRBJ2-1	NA	CASSFRGVGNEQFF	TGTGCCAGCAGTTTTCGGGGGGTTGGGAATGAGCAGTTCTTC
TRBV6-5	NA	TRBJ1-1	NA	CASSYPGITEAFF	TGTGCCAGCAGTTACCCGGGTATCACTGAAGCTTTCTTT
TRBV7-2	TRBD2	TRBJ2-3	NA	CASSPGTSADTQYF	TGTGCCAGCAGCCCTGGGACTAGCGCAGATACGCAGTATTTT
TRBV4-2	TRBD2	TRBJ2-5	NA	CASSPGLAGVVQETQYF	TGTGCCAGCAGCCCAGGACTAGCGGGGGTTGTCCAAGAGACCCAGTACTTC
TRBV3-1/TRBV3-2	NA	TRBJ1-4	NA	CASSQDWRAENEKLFF	TGTGCCAGCAGCCAAGATTGGAGGGCTGAAAATGAAAAACTGTTTTTT
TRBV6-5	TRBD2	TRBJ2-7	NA	CASSPWGGTRSEQYF	TGTGCCAGCAGTCCCTGGGGCGGGACTAGGTCCGAGCAGTACTTC
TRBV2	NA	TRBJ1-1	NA	CASSEGQRNTEAFF	TGTGCCAGCAGTGAAGGACAGAGGAACACTGAAGCTTTCTTT
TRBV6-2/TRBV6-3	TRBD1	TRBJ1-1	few	CASSYSPQGEDTEAFF	TGTGCCAGCAGTTACTCACCCCAGGGGGAGGACACTGAAGCTTTCTTT
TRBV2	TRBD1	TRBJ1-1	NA	CASSAPAGGAFF	TGTGCCAGCAGCGCACCCGCAGGGGGAGCTTTCTTT
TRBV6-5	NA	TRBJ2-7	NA	CASSYRRTAPRSEQYF	TGTGCCAGCAGTTACCGGCGGACAGCCCCGAGGAGCGAGCAGTACTTC
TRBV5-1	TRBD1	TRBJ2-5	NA	CASSFQGALGETQYF	TGCGCCAGCAGCTTCCAGGGGGCGCTTGGAGAGACCCAGTACTTC
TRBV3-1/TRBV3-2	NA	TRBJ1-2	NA	CASSQGRGANYGYTF	TGTGCCAGCAGCCAAGGGAGGGGAGCTAACTATGGCTACACCTTC
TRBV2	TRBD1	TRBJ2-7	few	CAISGQGDYEQYF	TGTGCCATCTCGGGACAGGGGGACTACGAGCAGTACTTC
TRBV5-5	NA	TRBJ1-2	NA	CASSLALAEVNYGYTF	TGTGCCAGCAGCTTGGCTTTGGCAGAAGTTAACTATGGCTACACCTTC
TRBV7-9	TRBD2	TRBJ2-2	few	CASSLSWTSAGELFF	TGTGCCAGCAGCTTATCCTGGACTAGTGCCGGGGAGCTGTTTTTT
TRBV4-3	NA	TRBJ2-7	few	CASSQDGTSSAYEQYF	TGCGCCAGCAGCCAAGATGGCACTAGCTCGGCCTACGAGCAGTACTTC
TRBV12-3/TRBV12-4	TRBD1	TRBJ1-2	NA	CASSLDRASGYTF	TGTGCCAGCAGCCTAGACAGGGCGTCTGGCTACACCTTC
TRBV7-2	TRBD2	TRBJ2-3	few	CASSLEGGSGLGTQYF	TGTGCCAGCAGCTTAGAAGGTGGTAGCGGGCTCGGTACGCAGTATTTT
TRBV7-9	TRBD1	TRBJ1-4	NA	CASSIRGTALVTNEKLFF	TGTGCCAGCAGCATAAGGGGGACAGCGCTAGTAACTAATGAAAAACTGTTTTTT
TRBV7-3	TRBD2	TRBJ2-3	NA	CASSLSTAGVQDTQYF	TGTGCCAGCAGCTTAAGTACGGCGGGGGTCCAAGATACGCAGTATTTT
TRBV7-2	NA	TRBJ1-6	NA	CASSLNPGVPLHF	TGTGCCAGCAGCCTAAACCCGGGGGTACCCCTCCACTTT
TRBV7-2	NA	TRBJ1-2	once	CASSQNRGAHYGYTF	TGTGCCAGCAGTCAAAACCGCGGGGCACACTATGGCTACACCTTC
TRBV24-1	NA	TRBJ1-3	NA	CATSDRVGNTIYF	TGTGCCACCAGTGACAGGGTTGGAAACACCATATATTTT
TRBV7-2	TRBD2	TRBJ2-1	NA	CASSLQRGGYNEQFF	TGTGCCAGCAGCTTACAGCGGGGGGGGTACAATGAGCAGTTCTTC
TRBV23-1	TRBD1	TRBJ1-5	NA	CASSQSEQIWDRGNQPQHF	TGCGCCAGCAGTCAATCCGAGCAGATTTGGGACAGGGGAAATCAGCCCCAGCATTTT
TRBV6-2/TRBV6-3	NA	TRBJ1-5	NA	CASSPTGRQPQHF	TGTGCCAGCAGCCCAACAGGTAGGCAGCCCCAGCATTTT
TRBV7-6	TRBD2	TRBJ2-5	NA	CASSFTSGGAGETQYF	TGTGCCAGCAGCTTTACTAGCGGGGGGGCCGGAGAGACCCAGTACTTC
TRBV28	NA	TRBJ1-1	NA	CASSFISSVTEAFF	TGTGCCAGCAGTTTCATTAGTAGTGTCACTGAAGCTTTCTTT
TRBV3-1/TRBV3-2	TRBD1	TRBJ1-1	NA	CASSPQGMNTEAFF	TGTGCCAGCAGCCCACAGGGGATGAACACTGAAGCTTTCTTT
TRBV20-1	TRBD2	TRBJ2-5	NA	CSASYFSGAEETQYF	TGCAGTGCTAGTTATTTTAGCGGGGCCGAAGAGACCCAGTACTTC
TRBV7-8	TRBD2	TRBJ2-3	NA	CASSPAGSGVLDTQYF	TGTGCCAGCAGCCCCGCCGGTAGCGGGGTACTCGATACGCAGTATTTT
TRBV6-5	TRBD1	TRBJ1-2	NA	CASSLTGQAFYGYTF	TGTGCCAGCAGTTTAACGGGACAGGCCTTCTATGGCTACACCTTC
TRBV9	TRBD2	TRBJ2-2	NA	CASRKGTSGVNTGELFF	TGTGCCAGCAGAAAAGGGACTAGCGGGGTCAACACCGGGGAGCTGTTTTTT
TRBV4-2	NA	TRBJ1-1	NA	CASSQECEDSPPAFF	TGTGCCAGCAGCCAAGAATGCGAGGACTCCCCTCCGGCTTTCTTT
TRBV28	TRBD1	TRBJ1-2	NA	CASSPGTGPAYGYTF	TGTGCCAGCAGCCCAGGGACAGGGCCAGCCTATGGCTACACCTTC